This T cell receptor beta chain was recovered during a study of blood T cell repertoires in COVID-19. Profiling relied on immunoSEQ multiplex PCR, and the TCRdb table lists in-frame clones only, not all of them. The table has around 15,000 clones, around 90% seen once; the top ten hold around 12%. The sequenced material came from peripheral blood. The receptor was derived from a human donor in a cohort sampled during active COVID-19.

The CDR3 sequence is CASRIGLAGSGELFF. In nucleotides, the CDR3 is TGTGCCAGCAGGATCGGACTAGCGGGGTCCGGGGAGCTGTTTTTT. The chain has TRBV28 and TRBJ2-2, with 12 bases matching TRBD2. Germline-derived CDR1 and CDR2 are MDHEN and SYDVKM. V was pared by 6 bases and J by 6 bases, with 5 bases of the junction left unmatched. This CDR3 is 15 amino acids long. Using reference TRBV28 and TRBJ2-2 for the parts outside the CDR3, the full variable domain is DVKVTQSSRYLVKRTGEKVFLECVQDMDHENMFWYRQDPGLGLRLIYFSYDVKMKEKGDIPEGYSVSREKKERFSLILESASTNQTSMYLCASRIGLAGSGELFFGEGSRLTVL.